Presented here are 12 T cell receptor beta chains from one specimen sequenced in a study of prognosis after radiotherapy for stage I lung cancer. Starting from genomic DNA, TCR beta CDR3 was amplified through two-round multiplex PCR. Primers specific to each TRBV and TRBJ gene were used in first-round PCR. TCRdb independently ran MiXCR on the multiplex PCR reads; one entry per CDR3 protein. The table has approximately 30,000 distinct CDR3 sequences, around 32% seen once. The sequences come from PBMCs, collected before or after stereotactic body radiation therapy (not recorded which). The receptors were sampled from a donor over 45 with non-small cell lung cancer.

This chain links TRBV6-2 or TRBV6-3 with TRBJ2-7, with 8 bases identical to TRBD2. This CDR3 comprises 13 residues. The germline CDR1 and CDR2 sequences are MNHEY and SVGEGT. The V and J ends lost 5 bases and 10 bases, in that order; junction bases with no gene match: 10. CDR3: CASSEAGGYYQYF. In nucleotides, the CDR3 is TGTGCCAGCAGTGAGGCGGGAGGCTACTATCAGTACTTC.

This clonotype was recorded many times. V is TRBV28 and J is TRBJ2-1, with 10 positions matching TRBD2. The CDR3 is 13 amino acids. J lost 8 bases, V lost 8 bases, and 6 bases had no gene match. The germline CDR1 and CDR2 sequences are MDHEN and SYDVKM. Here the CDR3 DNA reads TGTGCCAGCGGGCTAGCGGGAGATGATGAGCAGTTCTTC. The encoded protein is CASGLAGDDEQFF. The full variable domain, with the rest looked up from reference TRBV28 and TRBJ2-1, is DVKVTQSSRYLVKRTGEKVFLECVQDMDHENMFWYRQDPGLGLRLIYFSYDVKMKEKGDIPEGYSVSREKKERFSLILESASTNQTSMYLCASGLAGDDEQFFGPGTRLTVL.

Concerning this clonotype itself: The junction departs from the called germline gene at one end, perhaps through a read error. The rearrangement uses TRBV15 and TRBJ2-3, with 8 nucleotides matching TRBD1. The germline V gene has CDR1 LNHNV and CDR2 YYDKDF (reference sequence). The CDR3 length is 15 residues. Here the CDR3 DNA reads TGTGCCACCAGCAGAGACAGGGGGCTCGCAGATAAGCAGTATTTT. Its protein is CATSRDRGLADKQYF.

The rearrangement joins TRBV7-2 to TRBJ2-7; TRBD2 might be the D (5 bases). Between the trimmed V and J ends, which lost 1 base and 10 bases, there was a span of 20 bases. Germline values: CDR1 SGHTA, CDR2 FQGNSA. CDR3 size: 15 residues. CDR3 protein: CASSLGPAETTTQYF. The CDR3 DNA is TGTGCCAGCAGCTTAGGTCCAGCGGAAACGACTACTCAGTACTTC.

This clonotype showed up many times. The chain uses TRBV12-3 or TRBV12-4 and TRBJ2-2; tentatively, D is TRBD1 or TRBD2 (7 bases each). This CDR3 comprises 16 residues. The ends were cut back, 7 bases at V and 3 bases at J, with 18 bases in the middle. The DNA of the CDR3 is TGTGCCAGCACCTTGGGGGGGACAGCCTACACCGGGGAGCTGTTTTTT. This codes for CASTLGGTAYTGELFF.

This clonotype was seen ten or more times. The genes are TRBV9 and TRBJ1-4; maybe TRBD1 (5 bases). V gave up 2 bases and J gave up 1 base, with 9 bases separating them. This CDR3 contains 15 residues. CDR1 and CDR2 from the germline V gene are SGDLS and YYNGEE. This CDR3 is CASSVQGLTNEKLFF. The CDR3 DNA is TGTGCCAGCAGCGTCCAGGGTTTAACTAATGAAAAACTGTTTTTT.

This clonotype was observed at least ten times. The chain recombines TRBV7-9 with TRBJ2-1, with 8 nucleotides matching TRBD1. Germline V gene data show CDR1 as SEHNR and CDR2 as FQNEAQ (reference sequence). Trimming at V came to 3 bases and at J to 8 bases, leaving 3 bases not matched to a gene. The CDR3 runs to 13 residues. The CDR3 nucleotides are TGTGCCAGCAGCTTGGTGACAGGGGATGAGCAGTTCTTC. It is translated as CASSLVTGDEQFF.

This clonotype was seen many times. The CDR3 bases are TGTGCCAGCAGCTTCCTAGTCCGTGGGCCCCAGTACTTC. Translated: CASSFLVRGPQYF. J is TRBJ2-5 and V is TRBV5-8, with D uncertain. Trimming shortened V by 2 bases and J by 9 bases, and 14 bases separated the two germline ends. Per the germline V gene, CDR1 is SGHTS and CDR2 is YDEGEE. The CDR3 runs to 13 residues.

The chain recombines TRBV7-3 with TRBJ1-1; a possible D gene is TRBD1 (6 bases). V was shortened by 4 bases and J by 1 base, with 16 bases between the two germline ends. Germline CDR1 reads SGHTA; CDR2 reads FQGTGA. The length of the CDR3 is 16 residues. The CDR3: CASSYLPVGQNTEAFF. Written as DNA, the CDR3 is TGTGCCAGCAGCTACCTCCCCGTGGGACAGAACACTGAAGCTTTCTTT.

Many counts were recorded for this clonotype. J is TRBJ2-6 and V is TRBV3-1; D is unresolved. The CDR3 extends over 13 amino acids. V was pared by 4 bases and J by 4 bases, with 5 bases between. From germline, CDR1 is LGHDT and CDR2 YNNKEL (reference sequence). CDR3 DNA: TGTGCCAGCAGCCGGGGAGGGGCCAACGTCCTGACTTTC. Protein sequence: CASSRGGANVLTF.

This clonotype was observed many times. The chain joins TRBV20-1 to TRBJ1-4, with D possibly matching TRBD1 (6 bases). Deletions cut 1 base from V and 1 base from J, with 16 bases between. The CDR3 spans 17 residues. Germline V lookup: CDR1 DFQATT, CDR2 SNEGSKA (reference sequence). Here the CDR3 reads CSARGGGQSVTNEKLFF. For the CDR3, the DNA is TGCAGTGCTAGAGGGGGTGGACAGTCGGTAACTAATGAAAAACTGTTTTTT.

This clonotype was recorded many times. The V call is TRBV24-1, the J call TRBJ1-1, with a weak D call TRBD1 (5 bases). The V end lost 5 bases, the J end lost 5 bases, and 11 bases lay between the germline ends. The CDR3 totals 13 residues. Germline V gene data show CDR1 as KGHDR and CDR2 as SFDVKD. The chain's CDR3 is CATSAPGETEAFF. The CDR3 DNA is TGTGCCACCAGTGCCCCGGGGGAGACTGAAGCTTTCTTT.